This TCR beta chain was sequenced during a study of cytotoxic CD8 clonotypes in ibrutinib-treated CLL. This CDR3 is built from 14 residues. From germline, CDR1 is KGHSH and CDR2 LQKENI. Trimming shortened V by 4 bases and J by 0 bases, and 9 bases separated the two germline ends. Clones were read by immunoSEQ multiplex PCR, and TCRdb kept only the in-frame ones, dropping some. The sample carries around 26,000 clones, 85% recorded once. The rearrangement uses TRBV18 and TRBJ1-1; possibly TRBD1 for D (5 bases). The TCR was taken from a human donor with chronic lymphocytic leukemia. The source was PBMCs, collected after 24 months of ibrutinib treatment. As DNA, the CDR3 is TGTGCCAGCTCACTAGGGGAAATGAACACTGAAGCTTTCTTT. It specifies CASSLGEMNTEAFF.